A selection of T cell receptor beta chains follows, all from one sample in a study of CD8+ T cells in alopecia areata. Libraries were prepared by immunoSEQ multiplex PCR; TCRdb keeps only in-frame clonotypes and omits some of them. The sample contains roughly 140,000 clones, around half of which appear only once. The input for sequencing was CD8+ T cells sorted from blood, taken at week 0. The receptors come from a human donor with alopecia areata. Both conserved end residues are part of each CDR3. The order of the fields is clone size, J gene, V gene, D gene, CDR3 DNA, CDR3 protein. D genes are given only for firm matches. For some rows the clone size is stated as once, few or many, or as a class when expanded; others skip it.

-	TRBJ1-1	TRBV30	-	TGTGCCTGGGAGGTCACCTCGGGCACTGAAGCTTTCTTT	CAWEVTSGTEAFF
-	TRBJ2-7	TRBV7-2	-	TGTGCCAGCAGCTTCAACTACGAGCAGTACTTC	CASSFNYEQYF
few	TRBJ2-1	TRBV29-1	TRBD2	TGCAGCGTTGAAGTCCCGACTAGCGGGGCGCTCTATAACCTAGGCGAGCAGTTCTTC	CSVEVPTSGALYNLGEQFF
-	TRBJ1-2	TRBV6-6	TRBD1	TGTGCCAGCAGTCCGCAGGGGGCGCGGAGCTCGTATGGCTACACCTTC	CASSPQGARSSYGYTF
few	TRBJ2-1	TRBV29-1	-	TGCAGCGTTGAGCTTAAGGCACTAGCTGCATTGGACAATGAGCAGTTCTTC	CSVELKALAALDNEQFF
-	TRBJ1-1	TRBV30	-	TGTGCCTGGACCCCGGCGGGCACTGAAGCTTTCTTT	CAWTPAGTEAFF
-	TRBJ1-5	TRBV9	-	TGTGCCAGCAGCGAGGGAGGTAGCAATCAGCCCCAGCATTTT	CASSEGGSNQPQHF
-	TRBJ2-3	TRBV6-5	-	TGTGCCAGCAGTCAGGGCAATACGCAGTATTTT	CASSQGNTQYF
-	TRBJ1-2	TRBV27	-	TGTGCCAGCAGTTTATCGAGTCGGTATGGCTACACCTTC	CASSLSSRYGYTF
many	TRBJ1-2	TRBV7-8	-	TGTGCCAGCAGCTTAGGGGACCCGGGCGAGTATGGCTACACCTTC	CASSLGDPGEYGYTF
few	TRBJ2-5	TRBV13	-	TGTGCCAGCAGCACTATAGCGGAGAGGGAGACCCAGTACTTC	CASSTIAERETQYF
-	TRBJ2-7	TRBV27	TRBD2	TGTGCCAGCAGTTTAATATCTGGACTAGCGGGCTACGAGCAGTACTTC	CASSLISGLAGYEQYF
-	TRBJ1-1	TRBV29-1	-	TGCAGCACGGAGGGGAACACTGAAGCTTTCTTT	CSTEGNTEAFF
few	TRBJ1-2	TRBV11-2	-	TGTGCCAGCAGCTTAGGCGGGACACGAAATGGCTACACCTTC	CASSLGGTRNGYTF
many	TRBJ1-1	TRBV16	-	TGTGCCAGCAGCCAAGAAGGCATTGAAGCTTTCTTT	CASSQEGIEAFF
-	TRBJ2-6	TRBV10-3	TRBD1	TGTGCCATCAGTGAGTCAGGATCGACAGGGTACACTGGGGCCAACGTCCTGACTTTC	CAISESGSTGYTGANVLTF
once	TRBJ1-1	TRBV9	TRBD1	TGTGCCAGCAGCGTCCACTCCACAGGGGGGAACACTGAAGCTTTCTTT	CASSVHSTGGNTEAFF
few	TRBJ2-2	TRBV6-6	-	TGTGCCAGCACCCCCTACGGGACAAAGAACACCGGGGAGCTGTTTTTT	CASTPYGTKNTGELFF
-	TRBJ2-5	TRBV19	TRBD1	TGTGCCAGTAGTAACGGACAGGGGGCTCAGACCCAGTACTTC	CASSNGQGAQTQYF
-	TRBJ2-3	TRBV5-1	TRBD2	TGCGCCAGCAGCTTGGACTTAGCGGGGGCCTTAGATACGCAGTATTTT	CASSLDLAGALDTQYF
-	TRBJ2-7	TRBV5-1	-	TGCGCCAGCAGGTCTGCAGATAGCTCCTACGAGCAGTACTTC	CASRSADSSYEQYF
-	TRBJ1-1	TRBV7-9	-	TGTGCCACCAGAGAGGGGACGGAGACTTTCTTT	CATREGTETFF